This is a list of T cell receptor beta chains from one sample in a study of control samples from healthy donors and cancer patients. TCRdb's copy holds only in-frame clones and misses some; the assay was immunoSEQ multiplex PCR. This table holds about 86,000 clones, roughly 94% found once. What was sequenced was blood. The source of these receptors is a woman aged 18-29 years in good health. Both conserved end residues are part of each CDR3. Fields, in order: V gene, CDR3 length, J gene, clone size, CDR3 protein. The listing skips clone size in some rows; elsewhere it reads once, few, many or a size class.

TRBV28	16	TRBJ2-1	once	CASSRRGLAGPNEQFF
TRBV28	16	TRBJ1-5	NA	CASEYWGTGEFQPQHF
TRBV28	16	TRBJ2-7	NA	CASSGAQTGLSYEQYF
TRBV5-5	15	TRBJ2-4	NA	CASSLLAAAKNIQYF
TRBV9	14	TRBJ2-3	NA	CASSRAGEVDTQYF
TRBV3-1/TRBV3-2	17	TRBJ1-6	NA	CASSPNPSRSFNSPLHF
TRBV27	14	TRBJ2-6	NA	CATRMTPGANVLTF
TRBV28	15	TRBJ1-6	NA	CASSWPRAINSPLHF
TRBV7-6	16	TRBJ2-5	NA	CASSLGRQGRGETQYF
TRBV5-4	17	TRBJ2-1	NA	CASSLVSGGRSFNEQFF
TRBV9	11	TRBJ1-3	once	CASTSGNTIYF
TRBV7-2	13	TRBJ2-7	NA	CASSLGLAYEQYF
TRBV6-2/TRBV6-3	15	TRBJ2-7	few	CASSYSSSGAYEQYF
TRBV2	13	TRBJ2-2	NA	CASRRDGTGELFF
TRBV7-9	16	TRBJ2-7	NA	CASSLGSSGSVYEQYF
TRBV20-1	15	TRBJ2-2	NA	CSASPGDSGTGELFF
TRBV28	18	TRBJ2-1	NA	CASSIMPPLAGGPYEQFF
TRBV6-5	16	TRBJ1-3	NA	CASSYSILGAGNTIYF
TRBV5-3	14	TRBJ2-1	NA	CAGPRTSGNNEQFF
TRBV18	17	TRBJ1-3	NA	CASSPLPGQPSGNTIYF
TRBV4-1	11	TRBJ2-1	once	CASSSGNEQFF
TRBV24-1	13	TRBJ1-1	NA	CATSQGGPTEAFF
TRBV5-8	15	TRBJ1-3	NA	CASSLVRTSGNTIYF
TRBV12-3/TRBV12-4	13	TRBJ2-1	NA	CASSGASYNEQFF
TRBV19	14	TRBJ1-2	NA	CASSPTGINYGYTF
TRBV9	21	TRBJ2-3	NA	CASSVGIPGLAGGPGTDTQYF
TRBV2	15	TRBJ1-6	NA	CASTADRGSSSPLHF
TRBV5-1	17	TRBJ2-3	NA	CASRVPLGDRPPDTQYF
TRBV19	15	TRBJ1-3	once	CASKRTDVSGNTIYF